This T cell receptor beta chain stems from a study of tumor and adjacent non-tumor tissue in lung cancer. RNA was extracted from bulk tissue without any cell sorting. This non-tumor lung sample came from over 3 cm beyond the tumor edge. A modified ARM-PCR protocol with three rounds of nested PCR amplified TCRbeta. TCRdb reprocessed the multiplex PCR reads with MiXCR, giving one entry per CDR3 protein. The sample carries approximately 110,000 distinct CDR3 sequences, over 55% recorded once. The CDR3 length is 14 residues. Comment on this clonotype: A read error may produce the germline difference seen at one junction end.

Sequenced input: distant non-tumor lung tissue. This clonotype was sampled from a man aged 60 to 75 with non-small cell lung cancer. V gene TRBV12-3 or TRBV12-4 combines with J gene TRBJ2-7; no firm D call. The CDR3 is CASSLEAWSYEQYF. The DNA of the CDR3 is TGCGCCAGCAGTTTAGAGGCCTGGTCCTACGAGCAGTACTTC.